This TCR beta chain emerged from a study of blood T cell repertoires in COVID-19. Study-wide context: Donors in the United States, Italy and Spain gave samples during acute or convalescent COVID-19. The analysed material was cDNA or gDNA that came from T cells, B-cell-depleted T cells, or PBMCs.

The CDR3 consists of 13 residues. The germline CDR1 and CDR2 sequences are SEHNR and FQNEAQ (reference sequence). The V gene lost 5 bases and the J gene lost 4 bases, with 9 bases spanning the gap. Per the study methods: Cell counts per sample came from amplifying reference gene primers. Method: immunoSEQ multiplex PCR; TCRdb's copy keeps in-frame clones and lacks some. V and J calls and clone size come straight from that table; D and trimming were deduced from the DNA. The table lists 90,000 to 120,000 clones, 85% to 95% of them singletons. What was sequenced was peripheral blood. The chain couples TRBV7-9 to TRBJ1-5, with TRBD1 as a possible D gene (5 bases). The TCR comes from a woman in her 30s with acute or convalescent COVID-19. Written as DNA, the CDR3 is TGTGCCAGCAGCACGACAGAAAATCAGCCCCAGCATTTT. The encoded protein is CASSTTENQPQHF.